Below are 7 T cell receptor beta chains sequenced from a single sample in a study of response to subunit inactivated influenza vaccine. TCRdb analysed the RT-PCR reads with MiXCR anew, one entry per CDR3 protein. The profile covers 500,000 or so distinct CDR3 sequences, with 15% to 20% appearing a single time and over 2.5% taken by the ten largest. The specimen comprised CD4+ T cells sorted from PBMCs, sampled roughly 24 months after vaccination. These receptors came from a man aged 45 to 70 who received an inactivated influenza vaccine.

The chain couples TRBV12-3 or TRBV12-4 to TRBJ1-1, with 7 positions matching TRBD1. The CDR3 consists of 14 residues. V gave up 3 bases and J gave up 10 bases; unmatched junction bases: 11. CDR3 sequence: CASSFTGQARGAFF. CDR3 nucleotide sequence: TGTGCCAGCAGTTTCACCGGACAGGCAAGGGGAGCTTTCTTT.

The rearrangement joins TRBV6-1 to TRBJ2-2, with unresolved D. Per germline, CDR1 MNHNS and CDR2 SASEGT. The V end lost 2 bases, the J end lost 6 bases, and 7 bases lay between the germline ends. This CDR3 contains 13 residues. The CDR3 region has the DNA TGTGCCAGCAGTGAATTTAGATCCGGGGAGCTGTTTTTT. Its protein is CASSEFRSGELFF.

This clonotype was observed a few times. J is TRBJ2-7 and V is TRBV19; TRBD2 aligns across 8 bases. J was trimmed by 3 bases and V by 7 bases; bases with no gene match: 14. The CDR3 contains 16 residues. Germline V gives CDR1 LNHDA, CDR2 SQIVND (reference sequence). CDR3 DNA: TGTGCCAGTACCCCCTTCATTCAGCGGGAGAACTACGAGCAGTACTTC. The encoded protein is CASTPFIQRENYEQYF.

This clonotype was recorded a few times. The rearrangement uses TRBV4-1 and TRBJ2-3, with unresolved D. Between the trimmed V and J ends, which lost 1 base and 4 bases, there was a span of 15 bases. This CDR3 has 16 amino acids. The germline V gene has CDR1 MGHRA and CDR2 YSYEKL. The CDR3 DNA sequence: TGCGCCAGCAGCCAAGTCGAGCTCGTTAAGGCAGATACGCAGTATTTT. Protein sequence: CASSQVELVKADTQYF.

The J gene is TRBJ2-2, the V gene TRBV12-3 or TRBV12-4, with D possibly matching TRBD2 (7 bases). The V end was cut by 6 bases, the J end by 4 bases, with 12 bases between. This CDR3 spans 14 amino acids. CDR3 residues: CASSPAGATGELFF. For the CDR3, the DNA is TGTGCCAGCAGCCCCGCGGGGGCCACCGGGGAGCTGTTTTTT.

This clonotype showed up just a few times. This rearrangement joins TRBV29-1 to TRBJ1-2; D gene unclear. Trimming pared 3 bases from V and 4 bases from J, leaving 12 bases between. CDR1 SQVTM and CDR2 ANQGSEA come from the germline V gene. This CDR3 has 13 residues. CDR3 protein: CSVEISRGYGYTF. CDR3 bases: TGCAGCGTTGAGATCTCCCGGGGCTATGGCTACACCTTC.

The V gene is TRBV2, the J gene TRBJ2-4; D is unclear. The V end was cut by 6 bases, the J end by 0 bases, with 12 bases between. The CDR3 runs 15 residues. CDR1 and CDR2 (germline): SNHLY, FYNNEI. The CDR3 coding sequence is TGTGCCAGCAGGATAGACGGTCTAGCCAAAAACATTCAGTACTTC. It is translated as CASRIDGLAKNIQYF.